Listed here are 15 T cell receptor beta chains from one sample, sequenced in a study of Tregs in tolerant kidney transplant recipients. This table comes from immunoSEQ multiplex PCR, and its TCRdb copy is limited to in-frame clones, with some not included. Of about 110,000 clones listed, around 89% are singletons. This material consisted of CD4+ T cells from blood, taken before the transplant. Source of these receptors: a human donor who received a combined kidney and bone marrow transplant.

This rearrangement joins TRBV6-5 to TRBJ2-7; 7 bases are shared with TRBD2. The trim removed 0 bases at V and 1 base at J, leaving 3 bases unmatched. Germline CDR1 and CDR2: MNHEY and SVGAGI. The CDR3 extends over 15 amino acids. CDR3 coding DNA: TGTGCCAGCAGTTACTCCCTTAGCGGGTCCTACGAGCAGTACTTC. Protein sequence: CASSYSLSGSYEQYF.

The table lists this clone with a few counts. The chain employs TRBV6-5 and TRBJ1-1; 7 bases align to TRBD1. The CDR3 sequence is 14 residues long. The V and J ends lost 2 bases and 3 bases, in that order; junction bases with no gene match: 3. Germline V gene data show CDR1 as MNHEY and CDR2 as SVGAGI. CDR3 protein: CASSYTRGYTEAFF. DNA of the CDR3: TGTGCCAGCAGTTACACCAGGGGGTACACTGAAGCTTTCTTT.

This clone was found once. CDR3: CASSLMTGQSYEQYF. The CDR3 DNA follows: TGTGCCAGCAGCTTGATGACAGGGCAGTCCTACGAGCAGTACTTC. The gene calls are TRBV5-4 and TRBJ2-7, with 7 bases matching TRBD1. The trim removed 1 base at V and 1 base at J, leaving 5 bases unmatched. Germline CDR1 is SGHNT and CDR2 is YYREEE (reference sequence). This CDR3 contains 15 residues. The entire variable domain, with the rest obtained from reference TRBV5-4 and TRBJ2-7, is as follows: ETGVTQSPTHLIKTRGQQVTLRCSSQSGHNTVSWYQQALGQGPQFIFQYYREEENGRGNFPPRFSGLQFPNYSSELNVNALELDDSALYLCASSLMTGQSYEQYFGPGTRLTVT.

The genes are TRBV9 and TRBJ1-4; D might be TRBD1 (6 bases). Trimming stripped 0 bases from V and 8 bases from J, with 11 bases between. Germline CDR1 SGDLS, CDR2 YYNGEE. The CDR3 length is 14 residues. Written as DNA, the CDR3 is TGTGCCAGCAGCGTAGGACAGGATGGCGAAAAACTGTTTTTT. Its translation: CASSVGQDGEKLFF.

The chain couples TRBV19 to TRBJ1-4; D perhaps matches TRBD1 (5 bases). Germline CDR1 LNHDA, CDR2 SQIVND (reference sequence). V dropped 10 bases and J dropped 5 bases, with 11 bases sitting between them. The CDR3 sequence is 12 residues long. The CDR3 loop reads CATKTGNEKLFF. In DNA, the CDR3 is TGTGCCACCAAAACAGGAAATGAAAAACTGTTTTTT.

This clone was recorded a few times. The chain links TRBV28 to TRBJ1-5; 8 nucleotides match TRBD1. The germline gives CDR1 MDHEN, CDR2 SYDVKM. The CDR3 sequence is 17 residues long. The V segment lost 0 bases and the J segment 4 bases; nucleotides outside the gene matches: 8. CDR3 sequence (DNA): TGTGCCAGCAGTTTATGGGCCGTGAGACAGGGGAATCAGCCCCAGCATTTT. Protein product: CASSLWAVRQGNQPQHF.

J is TRBJ1-5 and V is TRBV28; TRBD1 agrees at 11 bases. Germline assignment: CDR1 MDHEN and CDR2 SYDVKM. CDR3 length: 15 amino acids. The V and J ends lost 5 bases and 3 bases, in that order; junction bases with no gene match: 3. The CDR3 DNA sequence: TGTGCCAGCAGTGGACAGGGGGCTTCCAATCAGCCCCAGCATTTT. Its protein is CASSGQGASNQPQHF.

This clone appeared once. The chain is built from TRBV9 and TRBJ1-2; tentative D call: TRBD1 (5 bases). The V and J ends lost 4 bases and 4 bases respectively, with 17 bases between them. The CDR3 runs 15 residues. Germline-derived CDR1 and CDR2 are SGDLS and YYNGEE. The CDR3 coding sequence is TGTGCCAGCAGCTCCAGGTCCCTGGGGGGCTATGGCTACACCTTC. Translation gives CASSSRSLGGYGYTF.

The rearrangement joins TRBV28 to TRBJ1-2, with no clear D. The CDR3 is 14 residues long. Germline values: CDR1 MDHEN, CDR2 SYDVKM. The V end lost 7 bases, the J end lost 0 bases, and 12 bases lay between the germline ends. The CDR3 spells CASTLGGANYGYTF. DNA of the CDR3: TGTGCCAGCACCCTGGGTGGAGCTAACTATGGCTACACCTTC.

The V gene is TRBV7-9, the J gene TRBJ2-7; D possibly corresponds to TRBD1 (5 bases). This CDR3 has 16 residues. Trimming left V 4 bases short and J 0 bases short, with 16 bases between. The germline gives CDR1 SEHNR, CDR2 FQNEAQ (reference sequence). The CDR3 spells CASSSKPGKGSYEQYF. The CDR3 DNA sequence: TGTGCCAGCAGCTCTAAACCAGGGAAGGGCTCCTACGAGCAGTACTTC.

The rearrangement links TRBV11-2 to TRBJ2-2; no clear D gene. The CDR3 sequence is 15 residues long. The ends were cut back, 1 base at V and 2 bases at J, with 8 bases in the middle. Looked up from germline, CDR1 is SGHAT and CDR2 is FQNNGV. CDR3 residues: CASSLGRINTGELFF. CDR3 sequence (DNA): TGTGCCAGCAGCTTAGGGCGGATAAACACCGGGGAGCTGTTTTTT.

This chain links TRBV11-2 with TRBJ2-7; a weak D match, TRBD1 (6 bases). There are 14 residues in the CDR3. Germline CDR1 is SGHAT and CDR2 is FQNNGV. V lost 1 base to trimming and J lost 5 bases, with 12 bases between them. The CDR3 DNA reads as TGTGCCAGCAGCTTAGTTACAGGGAACCACGAGCAGTACTTC. Protein sequence: CASSLVTGNHEQYF.

This chain connects TRBV30 to TRBJ1-2, with D maybe TRBD1 (6 bases). Per the germline V gene, CDR1 is GTSNPN and CDR2 is SVGIG (reference sequence). Trimming stripped 3 bases from V and 8 bases from J, with 16 bases between. There are 13 residues in the CDR3. CDR3 protein: CAWRFRGSDGYTF. Written as DNA, the CDR3 is TGTGCCTGGAGATTCAGGGGAAGCGACGGCTACACCTTC.

The CDR3: CASSLSLAGYTDTQYF. The CDR3 DNA follows: TGTGCCAGCAGTTTGAGCCTAGCGGGTTACACAGATACGCAGTATTTT. The J gene is TRBJ2-3, the V gene TRBV27; 8 bases match TRBD2. In germline, CDR1 is MNHEY, CDR2 SMNVEV (reference sequence). Trimming cost V 3 bases and J 2 bases; bases outside gene matches: 7. The CDR3 is 16 residues long.

The rearrangement links TRBV4-1 to TRBJ2-5; a possible D gene is TRBD2 (6 bases). The CDR3 spans 15 residues. V was trimmed by 6 bases and J by 4 bases, leaving 18 bases between them. Germline CDR1 is MGHRA and CDR2 is YSYEKL. CDR3 sequence: CASRTGLSRRETQYF. CDR3 DNA: TGCGCCAGCAGAACCGGACTAAGCCGACGAGAGACCCAGTACTTC.